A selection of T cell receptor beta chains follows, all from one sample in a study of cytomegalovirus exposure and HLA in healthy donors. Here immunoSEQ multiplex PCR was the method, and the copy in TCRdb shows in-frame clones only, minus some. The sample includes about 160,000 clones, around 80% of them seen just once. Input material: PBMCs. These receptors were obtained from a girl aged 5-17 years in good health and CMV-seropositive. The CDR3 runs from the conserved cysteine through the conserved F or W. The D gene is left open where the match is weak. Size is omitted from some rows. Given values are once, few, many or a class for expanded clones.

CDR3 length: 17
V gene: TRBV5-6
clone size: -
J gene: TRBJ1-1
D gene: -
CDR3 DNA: TGTGCCAGCAGCCCCCAAGGAGGGAGGGAGGTGGACACTGAAGCTTTCTTT
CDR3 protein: CASSPQGGREVDTEAFF

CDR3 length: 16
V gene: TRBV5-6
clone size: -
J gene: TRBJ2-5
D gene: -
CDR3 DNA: TGTGCCAGCAGCTTGGCTCTCTGGGGCACCAAAGAGACCCAGTACTTC
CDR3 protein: CASSLALWGTKETQYF

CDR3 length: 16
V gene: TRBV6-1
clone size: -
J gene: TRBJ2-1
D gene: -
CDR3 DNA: TGTGCCAGCAGTGAGCCCGGGACTGGAGGTACCAATGAGCAGTTCTTC
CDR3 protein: CASSEPGTGGTNEQFF

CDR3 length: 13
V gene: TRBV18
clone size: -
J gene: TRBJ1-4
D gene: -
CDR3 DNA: TGTGCCAGCTCCAACAGGTGGGGTGAAAAACTGTTTTTT
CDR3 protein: CASSNRWGEKLFF

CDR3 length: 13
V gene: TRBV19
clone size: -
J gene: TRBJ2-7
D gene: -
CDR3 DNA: TGTGCCAGCTCCCTAGGGGTGGCCTACGAGCAGTACTTC
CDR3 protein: CASSLGVAYEQYF

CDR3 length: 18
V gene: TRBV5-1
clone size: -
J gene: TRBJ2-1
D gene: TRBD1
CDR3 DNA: TGCGCCAGCAGCCAAGTTGGGCGGACAGGGGCAACCTACAATGAGCAGTTCTTC
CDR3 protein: CASSQVGRTGATYNEQFF

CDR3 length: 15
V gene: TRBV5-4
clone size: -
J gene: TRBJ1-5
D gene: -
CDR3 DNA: TGTGCCAGCAGCCCCTCCGGGGCCAGGGGTCAGCCCCAGCATTTT
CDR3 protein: CASSPSGARGQPQHF

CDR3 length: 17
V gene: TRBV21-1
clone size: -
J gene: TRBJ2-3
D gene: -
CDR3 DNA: TGTGCCAGCAGCCCCTCCTCACTAGCGCGGAGCACAGATACGCAGTATTTT
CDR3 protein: CASSPSSLARSTDTQYF

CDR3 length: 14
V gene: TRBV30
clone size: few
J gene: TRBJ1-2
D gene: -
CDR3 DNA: TGTGCCTGGAGTGGCGACAGCGAATACTATGGCTACACCTTC
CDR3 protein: CAWSGDSEYYGYTF

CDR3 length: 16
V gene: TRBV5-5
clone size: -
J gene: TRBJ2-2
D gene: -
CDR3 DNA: TGTGCCAGCAGCTTGGCCCAGGGGACGAACACCGGGGAGCTGTTTTTT
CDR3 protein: CASSLAQGTNTGELFF

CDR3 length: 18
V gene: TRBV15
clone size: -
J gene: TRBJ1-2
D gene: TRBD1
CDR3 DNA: TGTGCCACCAGCCTAAGGACCGGACAGGGGGAGGGGAAGGAGGGCTACACCTTC
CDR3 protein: CATSLRTGQGEGKEGYTF

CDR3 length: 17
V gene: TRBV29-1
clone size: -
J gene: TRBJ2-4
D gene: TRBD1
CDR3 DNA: TGCAGCGTTGAGGGGACAGGGTTACTTGGGGCCAAAAACATTCAGTACTTC
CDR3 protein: CSVEGTGLLGAKNIQYF

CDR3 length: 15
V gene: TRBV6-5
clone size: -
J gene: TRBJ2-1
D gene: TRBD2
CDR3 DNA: TGTGCCAGCAGTTACTCTCCTAGCGGGAGCCCAGAGCAGTTCTTC
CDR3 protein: CASSYSPSGSPEQFF

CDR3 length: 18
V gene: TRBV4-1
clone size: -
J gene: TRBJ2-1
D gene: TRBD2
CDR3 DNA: TGCGCCAGCAGCCAGTTGAGGACTAGCGGGGGGAAGAGTAATGAGCAGTTCTTC
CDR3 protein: CASSQLRTSGGKSNEQFF

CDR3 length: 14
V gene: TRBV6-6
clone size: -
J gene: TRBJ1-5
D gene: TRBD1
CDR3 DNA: TGTGCCAGCAGTTACCTAGGGGGCGATCAGCCCCAGCATTTT
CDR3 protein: CASSYLGGDQPQHF

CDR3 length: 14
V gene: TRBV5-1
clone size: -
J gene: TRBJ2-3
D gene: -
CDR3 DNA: TGCGCCAGCAGCTTGGACAGCAGCACAGATACGCAGTATTTT
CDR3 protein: CASSLDSSTDTQYF

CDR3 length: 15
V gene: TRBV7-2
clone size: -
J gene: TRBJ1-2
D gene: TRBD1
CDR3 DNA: TGTGCCAGCAGCGTTGACAGGGGATCCCTCTATGGCTACACCTTC
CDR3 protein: CASSVDRGSLYGYTF

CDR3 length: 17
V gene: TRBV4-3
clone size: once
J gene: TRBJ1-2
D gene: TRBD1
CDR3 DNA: TGCGCCAGCAGCCAAGATAGGAGACAGGGGGTTTACGATGGCTACACCTTC
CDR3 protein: CASSQDRRQGVYDGYTF

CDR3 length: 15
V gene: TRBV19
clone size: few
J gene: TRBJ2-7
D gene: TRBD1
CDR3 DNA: TGTGCCAGTAGTGTCGGACAGGGGCGATCCTACGAGCAGTACTTC
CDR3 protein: CASSVGQGRSYEQYF

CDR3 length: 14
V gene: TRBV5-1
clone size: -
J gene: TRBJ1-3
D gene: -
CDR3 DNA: TGCGCCAGCAGCCTGGACAGTTTCCCCAGCACCATATATTTT
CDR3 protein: CASSLDSFPSTIYF

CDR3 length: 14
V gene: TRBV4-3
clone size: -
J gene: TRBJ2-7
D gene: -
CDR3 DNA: TGCGCCAGCAGCCAAGAACGGTTCGACTACGAGCAGTACTTC
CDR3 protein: CASSQERFDYEQYF

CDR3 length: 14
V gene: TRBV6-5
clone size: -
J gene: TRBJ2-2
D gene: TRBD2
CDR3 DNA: TGTGCCAGCAGTCTAGCGGGAGAGGCCGGGGAGCTGTTTTTT
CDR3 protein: CASSLAGEAGELFF

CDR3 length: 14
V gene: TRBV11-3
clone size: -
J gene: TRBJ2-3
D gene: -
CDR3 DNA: TGTGCCAGCAGCTTAGACGGTCGCACAGATACGCAGTATTTT
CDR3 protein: CASSLDGRTDTQYF

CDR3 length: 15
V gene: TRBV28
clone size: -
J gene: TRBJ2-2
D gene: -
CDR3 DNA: TGTGCCAGCAGTTTTTCTAGTCGGTACACCGGGGAGCTGTTTTTT
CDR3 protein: CASSFSSRYTGELFF

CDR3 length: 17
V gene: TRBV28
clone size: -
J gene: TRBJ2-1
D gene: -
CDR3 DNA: TGTGCCAGCAGTCCCTTTCTTCCCGGGGATTCCTACAATGAGCAGTTCTTC
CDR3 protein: CASSPFLPGDSYNEQFF

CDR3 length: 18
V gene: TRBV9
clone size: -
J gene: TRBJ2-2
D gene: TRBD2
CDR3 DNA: TGTGCCAGCAGCGTACCCTTTGTCAGCGGGGCCGGAACCGGGGAGCTGTTTTTT
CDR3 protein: CASSVPFVSGAGTGELFF

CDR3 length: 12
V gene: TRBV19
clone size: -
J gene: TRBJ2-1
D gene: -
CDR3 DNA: TGTGCCAGTAGTATATCCATAGATGAGCAGTTCTTC
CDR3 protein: CASSISIDEQFF

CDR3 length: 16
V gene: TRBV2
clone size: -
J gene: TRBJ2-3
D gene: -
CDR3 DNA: TGTGCCAGCAGTGAGGGTTTAGCGCCGAGCACAGATACGCAGTATTTT
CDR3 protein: CASSEGLAPSTDTQYF

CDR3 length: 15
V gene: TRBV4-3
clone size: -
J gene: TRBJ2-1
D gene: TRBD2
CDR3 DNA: TGCGCCAGCAGCCAGACGGGACTAGCGGTACATGAGCAGTTCTTC
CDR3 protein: CASSQTGLAVHEQFF

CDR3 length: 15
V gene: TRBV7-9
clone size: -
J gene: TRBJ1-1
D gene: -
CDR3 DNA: TGTGCCAGCAGCTTAGCCCTGGAGTCGAACACTGAAGCTTTCTTT
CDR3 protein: CASSLALESNTEAFF

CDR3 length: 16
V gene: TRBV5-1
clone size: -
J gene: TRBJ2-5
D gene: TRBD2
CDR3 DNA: TGCGCCAGCAGCTCCGGACTAGCGGGAGCCCAAGAGACCCAGTACTTC
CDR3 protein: CASSSGLAGAQETQYF

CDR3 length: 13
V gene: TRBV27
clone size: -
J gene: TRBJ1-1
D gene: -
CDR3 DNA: TGTGCCAGCCGCGCCAGGGTATCGACTGAAGCTTTCTTT
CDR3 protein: CASRARVSTEAFF

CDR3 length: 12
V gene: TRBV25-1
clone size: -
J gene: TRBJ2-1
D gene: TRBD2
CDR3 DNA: TGTGCCACCGGGGGGGAGGGGAATGAGCAGTTCTTC
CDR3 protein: CATGGEGNEQFF

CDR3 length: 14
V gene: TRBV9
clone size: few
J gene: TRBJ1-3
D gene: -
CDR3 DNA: TGTGCCAGCAGCCTAACAGGGTCCGGAAACACCATATATTTT
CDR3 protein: CASSLTGSGNTIYF

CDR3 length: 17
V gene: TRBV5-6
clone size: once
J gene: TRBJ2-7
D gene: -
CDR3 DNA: TGTGCCAGCAGCTTGGTTGGGCTATGGACAGACCGCTACGAGCAGTACTTC
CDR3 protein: CASSLVGLWTDRYEQYF

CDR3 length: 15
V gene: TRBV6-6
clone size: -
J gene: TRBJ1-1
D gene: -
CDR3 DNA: TGTGCCAGCAGTAGACAGACTCAGGGAGGGACTGAAGCTTTCTTT
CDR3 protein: CASSRQTQGGTEAFF

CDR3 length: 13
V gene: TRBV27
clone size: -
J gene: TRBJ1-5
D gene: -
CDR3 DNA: TGTGCCAGCAGCTGGGGGGGGAATCAGCCCCAGCATTTT
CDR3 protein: CASSWGGNQPQHF

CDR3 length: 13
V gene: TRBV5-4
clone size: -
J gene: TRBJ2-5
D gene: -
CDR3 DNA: TGTGCCAGCAGCTTGGAGAGTCCGGAGACCCAGTACTTC
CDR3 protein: CASSLESPETQYF

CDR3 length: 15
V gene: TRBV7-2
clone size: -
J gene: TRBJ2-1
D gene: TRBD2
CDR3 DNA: TGTGCCAGCAGCTTAGGGACTAGCGAAAACAATGAGCAGTTCTTC
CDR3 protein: CASSLGTSENNEQFF

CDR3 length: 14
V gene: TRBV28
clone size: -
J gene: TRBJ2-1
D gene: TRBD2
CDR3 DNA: TGTGCCAGCAGAACGGGACTAACCTACAATGAGCAGTTCTTC
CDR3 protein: CASRTGLTYNEQFF

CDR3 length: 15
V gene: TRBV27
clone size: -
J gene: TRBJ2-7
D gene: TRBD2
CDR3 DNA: TGTGCCAGCAGTCTGCCGGGACTAGCGGCCTACGAGCAGTACTTC
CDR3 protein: CASSLPGLAAYEQYF

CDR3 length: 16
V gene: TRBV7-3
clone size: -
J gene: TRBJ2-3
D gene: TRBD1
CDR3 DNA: TGTGCCAGCAGCCAGGGACAGTCGCCCCGCACAGATACGCAGTATTTT
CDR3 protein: CASSQGQSPRTDTQYF

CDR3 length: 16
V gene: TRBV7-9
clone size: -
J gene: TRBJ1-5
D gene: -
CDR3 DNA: TGTGCCAGCAGCTTAGGGGGCGGTGATAGCAATCAGCCCCAGCATTTT
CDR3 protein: CASSLGGGDSNQPQHF

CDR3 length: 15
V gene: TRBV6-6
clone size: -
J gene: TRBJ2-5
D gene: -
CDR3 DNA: TGTGCCAGCAGTTACTCGAAGGCCGGAGGAGAGACCCAGTACTTC
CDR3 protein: CASSYSKAGGETQYF

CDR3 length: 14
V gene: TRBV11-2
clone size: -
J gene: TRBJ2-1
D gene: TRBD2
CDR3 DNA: TGTGCCAGCAGAGATCTAGCGGGAGGGTGGGGGCAGTTCTTC
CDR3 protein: CASRDLAGGWGQFF

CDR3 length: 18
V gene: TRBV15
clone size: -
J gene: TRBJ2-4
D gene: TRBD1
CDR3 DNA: TGTGCCACCAGCAGAGATTCTGGGACAGGGCTAGCCAAAAACATTCAGTACTTC
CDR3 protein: CATSRDSGTGLAKNIQYF

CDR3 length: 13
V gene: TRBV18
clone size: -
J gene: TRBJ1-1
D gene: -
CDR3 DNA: TGTGCCAGCTCACTCATCTCGGGCACTGAAGCTTTCTTT
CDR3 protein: CASSLISGTEAFF

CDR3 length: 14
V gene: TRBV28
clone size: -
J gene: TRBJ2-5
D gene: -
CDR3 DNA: TGTGCCAGCAGTTTGGAGTTGAGCGGAGAGACCCAGTACTTC
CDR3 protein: CASSLELSGETQYF

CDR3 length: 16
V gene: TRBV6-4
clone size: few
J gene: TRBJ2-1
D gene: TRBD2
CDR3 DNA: TGTGCCAGCAGCTGGGGGACGGCTGGCGGGGGAAATGAGCAGTTCTTC
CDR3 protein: CASSWGTAGGGNEQFF